A single sample is the source of the 18 T cell receptor beta chains below, sequenced in a study of cytomegalovirus exposure and HLA in healthy donors. Use of 60 Vbeta and 13 Jbeta primers characterized the PCR. Assay used: immunoSEQ multiplex PCR; TCRdb lists only in-frame clones, some missing. This table holds around 87,000 clones, over 60% found once. Sequenced: PBMCs. The receptor source for this set is a man in his forties in good health and CMV-seronegative.

The chain employs TRBV6-1 and TRBJ1-5; 7 nucleotides align to TRBD1. CDR1 and CDR2 from the germline V gene are MNHNS and SASEGT. The CDR3 length is 15 residues. J lost 0 bases, V lost 6 bases, and 5 bases had no gene match. CDR3 residues: CASRRTGVSNQPQHF. DNA for the CDR3: TGTGCCAGCAGACGGACAGGAGTTAGCAATCAGCCCCAGCATTTT.

The chain recombines TRBV6-5 with TRBJ1-2; D not certain. V gave up 5 bases and J gave up 4 bases, with 14 bases separating them. Germline loops: CDR1 MNHEY, CDR2 SVGAGI. The CDR3 runs to 14 residues. The CDR3 bases are TGTGCCAGCAGTCCTTACAGCCTTTTCTATGGCTACACCTTC. It specifies CASSPYSLFYGYTF.

In this sample, this clone turned up once. The V call is TRBV7-9, the J call TRBJ2-7, with D possibly TRBD2 on 5 matching bases. There are 15 residues in the CDR3. Germline lookup yields CDR1 SEHNR and CDR2 FQNEAQ (reference sequence). The V end lost 1 base, the J end lost 1 base, and 11 bases lay between the germline ends. CDR3 sequence (DNA): TGTGCCAGCAGCTTAGTGTTCGAGGGTTCCTACGAGCAGTACTTC. It yields the protein CASSLVFEGSYEQYF.

For this clone: Other DNA sequences in the sample encode the same CDR3. This rearrangement joins TRBV6-5 to TRBJ2-7; D is unclear. Trimming took off 6 bases at V and 3 bases at J, with 18 bases between the two ends. CDR3 length: 15 amino acids. The V gene's germline CDR1 is MNHEY and CDR2 SVGAGI. DNA of the CDR3: TGTGCCAGCAGCGCGAAGATGACAAGCATCTACGAGCAGTACTTC. Amino acids: CASSAKMTSIYEQYF.

The chain links TRBV5-5 to TRBJ1-6; unclear D gene. The CDR3 sequence is 16 residues long. Per germline, CDR1 SGHKS and CDR2 YYEKEE (reference sequence). Trimming removed 1 base from V and 7 bases from J, with 15 bases in between. The CDR3 spells CASSLSPREENSPLHF. The CDR3, as DNA: TGTGCCAGCAGCTTGTCCCCCCGGGAGGAGAATTCACCCCTCCACTTT.

The chain recombines TRBV30 with TRBJ2-6, with D perhaps TRBD1 (6 bases). Trimming shortened V by 2 bases and J by 2 bases, and 13 bases separated the two germline ends. CDR1 is GTSNPN and CDR2 is SVGIG in the germline V gene (reference sequence). The CDR3 is made up of 16 amino acids. This chain's CDR3 is CAWSKQGSPGANVLTF. As DNA, the CDR3 is TGTGCCTGGAGTAAACAGGGCTCCCCTGGGGCCAACGTCCTGACTTTC.

The CDR3 region has the DNA TGTGCCAGCAGCCCAAGGGGGACAGGGCCATGCGAGCAGTACTTC. This gives the protein CASSPRGTGPCEQYF. The genes are TRBV9 and TRBJ2-7; 9 nucleotides align to TRBD1. This CDR3 spans 15 amino acids. V dropped 4 bases and J dropped 6; count of bases not matched to a gene: 11. Germline values: CDR1 SGDLS, CDR2 YYNGEE.

This chain uses TRBV2 with TRBJ2-2, with 10 positions matching TRBD2. Germline loops: CDR1 SNHLY, CDR2 FYNNEI. This CDR3 is 14 amino acids long. V shed 8 bases, J shed 6 bases, and the junction held 6 bases outside the gene matches. CDR3: CASSSGGAPGELFF. The CDR3 coding sequence is TGTGCCAGCTCCAGCGGGGGGGCCCCCGGGGAGCTGTTTTTT.

The chain recombines TRBV25-1 with TRBJ2-3; maybe TRBD2 (6 bases). V was shortened by 8 bases and J by 3 bases, with 15 bases between the two germline ends. The CDR3 totals 14 residues. The V gene's germline CDR1 is MGHDK and CDR2 SYGVNS. The CDR3 DNA sequence: TGTGCCAGCGGAGGGGCGGAGCCGACAGATACGCAGTATTTT. The encoded protein is CASGGAEPTDTQYF.

A few counts support this clone. The CDR3 region has the DNA TGCGCCAGCAGCCATCACCGGGGGTACGAGCAGTACTTC. Encoded protein: CASSHHRGYEQYF. The V call is TRBV4-1, the J call TRBJ2-7; D may be TRBD2 (6 bases). This CDR3 is 13 amino acids long. Trimming removed 3 bases from V and 4 bases from J, with 10 bases in between. Germline CDR1 reads MGHRA; CDR2 reads YSYEKL.

This clone was counted between two and nine times. V usage is TRBV7-3 and J usage is TRBJ1-1, with D unresolved. CDR3 length equals 12 residues. Germline CDR1 and CDR2: SGHTA and FQGTGA. The V end lost 4 bases, the J end lost 7 bases, and 10 bases lay between the germline ends. CDR3 amino acids: CASSSGGREAFF. In DNA, the CDR3 is TGTGCCAGCAGCTCAGGAGGGCGTGAAGCTTTCTTT. Full variable domain (rest looked up from reference TRBV7-3 and TRBJ1-1): GAGVSQTPSNKVTEKGKYVELRCDPISGHTALYWYRQSLGQGPEFLIYFQGTGAADDSGLPNDRFFAVRPEGSVSTLKIQRTERGDSAVYLCASSSGGREAFFGQGTRLTVV.

This clone occurred a few times. This chain links TRBV4-1 with TRBJ2-3; D possibly corresponds to TRBD1 (6 bases). The V gene lost 1 base and the J gene lost 2 bases, with 13 bases spanning the gap. The CDR3 spans 16 residues. The germline gives CDR1 MGHRA, CDR2 YSYEKL. The CDR3 protein is CASSQVGQGHTDTQYF. In DNA form, the CDR3 reads TGCGCCAGCAGCCAAGTGGGCCAGGGGCACACAGATACGCAGTATTTT.

The V gene is TRBV7-8, the J gene TRBJ1-6; possible D gene TRBD1, 6 bases. Between the trimmed V and J ends, which lost 5 bases and 7 bases, there was a span of 15 bases. The CDR3 consists of 15 residues. Germline values: CDR1 SGHVS, CDR2 FQNEAQ. The CDR3: CASSTQGGPNSPLHF. The CDR3 DNA is TGTGCCAGCAGCACTCAAGGGGGTCCAAATTCACCCCTCCACTTT.

CDR3 sequence reads: CASSEEGQGDSPLHF. CDR3 coding DNA: TGTGCCAGCAGTGAAGAGGGACAGGGTGATTCACCCCTCCACTTT. The V call is TRBV2, the J call TRBJ1-6; TRBD1 agrees at 9 bases. Germline CDR1 reads SNHLY; CDR2 reads FYNNEI. The CDR3 totals 15 residues. V gave up 1 base and J gave up 8 bases; unmatched junction bases: 3.

The chain recombines TRBV7-9 with TRBJ2-1, with 7 bases identical to TRBD2. CDR3 length equals 17 residues. Trimming removed 3 bases from V and 0 bases from J; junction bases left unmatched: 8. Germline CDR1 is SEHNR and CDR2 is FQNEAQ (reference sequence). CDR3 in amino acids: CASSFSFERDSYNEQFF. The CDR3 nucleotides are TGTGCCAGCAGCTTCTCCTTCGAGCGGGACTCCTACAATGAGCAGTTCTTC.

The chain is built from TRBV11-2 and TRBJ2-1, with no clear D. Between the trimmed V and J ends, which lost 1 base and 10 bases, there was a span of 8 bases. Germline V CDR1 and CDR2: SGHAT, FQNNGV. The CDR3 is made up of 12 amino acids. CDR3 in amino acids: CASSLAKREQFF. The CDR3 DNA follows: TGTGCCAGCAGCTTAGCTAAGAGAGAGCAGTTCTTC.

The V and J genes are TRBV28 and TRBJ2-6; a possible D gene is TRBD1 (6 bases). CDR3 size: 18 residues. Germline V gene sequence: CDR1 MDHEN, CDR2 SYDVKM. Trimming took 3 bases from V and 4 from J, leaving 19 bases between them. The CDR3 bases are TGTGCCAGCAGTTTCACCCTCGGGAACAGGGTGGGGGCCAACGTCCTGACTTTC. Encoded protein: CASSFTLGNRVGANVLTF. The full variable domain, completed using reference TRBV28 and TRBJ2-6, is DVKVTQSSRYLVKRTGEKVFLECVQDMDHENMFWYRQDPGLGLRLIYFSYDVKMKEKGDIPEGYSVSREKKERFSLILESASTNQTSMYLCASSFTLGNRVGANVLTFGAGSRLTVL.

The chain joins TRBV4-3 to TRBJ1-3; TRBD1 agrees at 7 bases. CDR1 LGHNA and CDR2 YSLEER come from the germline V gene. The CDR3 contains 17 residues. V gave up 0 bases and J gave up 8 bases; unmatched junction bases: 13. This CDR3 reads CASSQDPGTERRDTIYF. In DNA, the CDR3 is TGCGCCAGCAGCCAAGATCCGGGGACAGAGAGGAGGGACACCATATATTTT.